This T cell receptor (beta chain) comes out of a study of cytomegalovirus exposure and HLA in healthy donors. Study in general: Most genotyped donors, around 86% of fewer than 400, had Caucasian-associated genetic ancestry. Whole-study results and caveats: Association with HLA alleles at 0.05 false discovery rate was found for 16,951 TCR beta sequences in a later analysis. In a later analysis, productive TCRs from donors in an Asian-associated ancestry cluster reportedly carried fewer N-insertions than the cohort mean.

CDR1 SNHLY and CDR2 FYNNEI come from the germline V gene. V was clipped by 3 bases and J by 8 bases, with 13 bases between them. CDR3 size: 13 residues. Everyone who donated was a healthy bone marrow donor. The study ran its PCR with 60 Vbeta and 13 Jbeta primers. Data came from immunoSEQ multiplex PCR; TCRdb stores just in-frame clones and leaves some out. Found here are fewer than 70,000 clones, 80% of them singletons; the top ten hold nearly 4%. To note about this clone: The antigen is undetermined.

Sequencing used PBMCs. J is TRBJ1-2 and V is TRBV2; D is ambiguous. The sequence came from a woman in her thirties or forties in good health and CMV-seronegative. Written as DNA, the CDR3 is TGTGCCAGCAGTGAGGGCATGGTAGGCGGCTACACCTTC. Translated, it gives CASSEGMVGGYTF.